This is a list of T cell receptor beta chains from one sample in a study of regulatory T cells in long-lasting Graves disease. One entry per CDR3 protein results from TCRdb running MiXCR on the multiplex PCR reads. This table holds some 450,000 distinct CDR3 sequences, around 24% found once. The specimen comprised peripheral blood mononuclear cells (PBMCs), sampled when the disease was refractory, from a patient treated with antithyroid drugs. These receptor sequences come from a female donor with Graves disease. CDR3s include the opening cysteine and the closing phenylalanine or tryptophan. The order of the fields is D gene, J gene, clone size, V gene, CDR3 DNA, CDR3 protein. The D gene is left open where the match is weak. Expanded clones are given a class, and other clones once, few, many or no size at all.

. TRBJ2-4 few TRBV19 TGTGCCAGTAGTGATGGGGCCAAAAACATTCAGTACTTC CASSDGAKNIQYF
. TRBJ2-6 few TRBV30 TGTGCCTGGAGCTTGGCCGGGGCCAACGTCCTGACTTTC CAWSLAGANVLTF
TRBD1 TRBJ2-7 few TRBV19 TGTGCCAGTAGTTTCGGGACAGGGACCTACGAGCAGTACTTC CASSFGTGTYEQYF
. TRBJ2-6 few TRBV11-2 TGTGCCAGCAGCTTTCGAGAGACGGGGGCCAACGTCCTGACTTTC CASSFRETGANVLTF
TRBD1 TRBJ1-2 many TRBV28 TGTGCCAGCAGTGGACAGGCATCCTATGGCTACACCTTC CASSGQASYGYTF
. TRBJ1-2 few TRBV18 TGTGCCAGCTCACGTCAACAGGGTTTTTATGGCTACACCTTC CASSRQQGFYGYTF
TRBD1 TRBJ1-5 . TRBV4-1 TGCGCCAGCAGCTACCGGACAGGGGACAATCAGCCCCAGCATTTT CASSYRTGDNQPQHF
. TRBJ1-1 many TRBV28 TGTGCCAGCAGTTACGGATACAACACTGAAGCTTTCTTT CASSYGYNTEAFF
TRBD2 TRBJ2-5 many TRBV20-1 TGCAGTGCTAGGACTAGCGGGAGGGCCATCGAGACCCAGTACTTC CSARTSGRAIETQYF
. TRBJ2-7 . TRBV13 TGTGCCAGCAGCTTAGGATTGATCTCCTACGAGCAGTACTTC CASSLGLISYEQYF